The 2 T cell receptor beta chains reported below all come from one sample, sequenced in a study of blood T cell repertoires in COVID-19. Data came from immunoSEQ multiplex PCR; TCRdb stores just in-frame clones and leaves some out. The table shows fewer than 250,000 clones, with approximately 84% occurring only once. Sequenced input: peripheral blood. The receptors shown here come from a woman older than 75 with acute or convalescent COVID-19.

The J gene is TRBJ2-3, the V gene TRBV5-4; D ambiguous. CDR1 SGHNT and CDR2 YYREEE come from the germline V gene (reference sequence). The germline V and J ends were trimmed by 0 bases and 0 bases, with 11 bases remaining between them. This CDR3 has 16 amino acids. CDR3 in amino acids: CASSLGRPPSTDTQYF. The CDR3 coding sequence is TGTGCCAGCAGCTTGGGCAGGCCCCCCAGCACAGATACGCAGTATTTT. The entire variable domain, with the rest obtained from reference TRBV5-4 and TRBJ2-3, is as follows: ETGVTQSPTHLIKTRGQQVTLRCSSQSGHNTVSWYQQALGQGPQFIFQYYREEENGRGNFPPRFSGLQFPNYSSELNVNALELDDSALYLCASSLGRPPSTDTQYFGPGTRLTVL.

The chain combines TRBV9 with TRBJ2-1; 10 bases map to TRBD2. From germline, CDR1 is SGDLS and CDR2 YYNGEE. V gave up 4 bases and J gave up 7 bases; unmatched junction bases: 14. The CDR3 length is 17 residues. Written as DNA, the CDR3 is TGTGCCAGCAGCCCTGAAATTCTAGCGGGAGTGTTAAATGAGCAGTTCTTC. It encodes CASSPEILAGVLNEQFF.